The rows below give T cell receptor beta chains drawn from one sample of a study of OX40 agonist ivuxolimab in advanced cancers. The repertoire was sequenced with immunoSEQ multiplex PCR; TCRdb's copy has only in-frame clones and lacks some. Of around 57,000 clones listed, about nine tenths were seen once; the top ten hold roughly 1.2%. Sample: CD4+ or CD8+ T cells sorted from blood, taken in a trial of the OX40 agonist ivuxolimab. Every receptor here comes from an adult with an advanced solid tumor such as melanoma, head and neck, liver or kidney cancer. Each CDR3 is given with its conserved first and last residue. A D gene is named only where the DNA matches it firmly. Size is stated for part of the rows, as once, few or many counts, or as a class when the clone is expanded.

-,12,TRBJ1-1,TRBV2,-,TGTGCCACAATGGGCACGGGCACTGAAGCTTTCTTT,CATMGTGTEAFF
-,15,TRBJ2-5,TRBV5-1,TRBD2,TGCGCCAGCAGCTTCATGGCGGGAGGAGGGGAGACCCAGTACTTC,CASSFMAGGGETQYF
-,15,TRBJ2-2,TRBV19,-,TGTGCCAGTAGGAACCCAGGAATGGTAGACGGGGAGCTGTTTTTT,CASRNPGMVDGELFF
-,14,TRBJ2-7,TRBV7-6,TRBD2,TGTGCCAGCAGCCCACGGACTAGTATCTACGAGCAGTACTTC,CASSPRTSIYEQYF
-,15,TRBJ2-5,TRBV2,TRBD2,TGTGCCAGCAGTGCTTCCCTAGCGGGAGGGGAGACCCAGTACTTC,CASSASLAGGETQYF
-,12,TRBJ2-5,TRBV6-6,-,TGTGCCAGCAGAAAAGAAGGGGAGACCCAGTACTTC,CASRKEGETQYF
-,14,TRBJ1-2,TRBV7-8,-,TGTGCCAGCAGCCTGCGGGACTCCCTCTATGGCTACACCTTC,CASSLRDSLYGYTF
-,12,TRBJ2-7,TRBV7-2,-,TGTGCCAGCAGCCCGCCCTCCTACGAGCAGTACTTC,CASSPPSYEQYF
-,15,TRBJ2-2,TRBV7-9,-,TGTGCCAGCAGCCCCGTTCGGGAGAGAACCGGGGAGCTGTTTTTT,CASSPVRERTGELFF
-,14,TRBJ2-7,TRBV25-1,TRBD2,TGTGCCAGCAGAGGGACTAGCGGATCCTACGAGCAGTACTTC,CASRGTSGSYEQYF
-,12,TRBJ1-2,TRBV7-9,-,TGTGCCAGCAGAAAAGGGGTTGCTGGCTACACCTTC,CASRKGVAGYTF
-,13,TRBJ2-7,TRBV9,TRBD2,TGTGCCAGCAGCGCAAGCGGGAGCTACGAGCAGTACTTC,CASSASGSYEQYF
-,14,TRBJ2-7,TRBV6-5,TRBD2,TGTGCCAGCAGAGATAGCGGGAGGGCCCTCGAGCAGTACTTC,CASRDSGRALEQYF
-,12,TRBJ1-2,TRBV2,TRBD1,TGTGCCAGCGCCTTGGACAGGGATCGCTACACCTTC,CASALDRDRYTF
-,15,TRBJ2-1,TRBV6-1,TRBD2,TGTGCCAGCAGTGAATTGGCGGGAGGGCCGGTTGAGCAGTTCTTC,CASSELAGGPVEQFF
-,14,TRBJ2-7,TRBV5-1,TRBD1,TGCGCCAGCAGCTCCGGACAGGGAGGCTACGAGCAGTACTTC,CASSSGQGGYEQYF
-,16,TRBJ2-7,TRBV6-1,TRBD1,TGTGCCAGCAGTGAGTCCTGGGACAGGACCATCTACGAGCAGTACTTC,CASSESWDRTIYEQYF
-,15,TRBJ1-2,TRBV5-8,-,TGTGCCAGCAGCTTGGCCACCGGCAGGGGATATGGCTACACCTTC,CASSLATGRGYGYTF
-,13,TRBJ1-2,TRBV19,-,TGTGCCAGTAGGTTTGGGGGCGCTTCTGGCTACACCTTC,CASRFGGASGYTF
once,13,TRBJ1-2,TRBV5-5,-,TGTGCCAGCAGCCTCGACAGGTTTTATGGCTACACCTTC,CASSLDRFYGYTF
-,15,TRBJ2-7,TRBV11-2,-,TGTGCCAGCAGCTTAGGGGTGGAGGGGATCTACGAGCAGTACTTC,CASSLGVEGIYEQYF
-,14,TRBJ2-1,TRBV18,-,TGTGCCAGCTCACCACTAAGCGACTACAATGAGCAGTTCTTC,CASSPLSDYNEQFF
-,15,TRBJ1-5,TRBV19,-,TGTGCCAGTAGTATAGTTGGGGAGGGGAATCAGCCCCAGCATTTT,CASSIVGEGNQPQHF
-,14,TRBJ2-3,TRBV7-3,TRBD2,TGTGCCAGCAGCACGCCAGCTAGCGGCCCGACGCAGTATTTT,CASSTPASGPTQYF
few,15,TRBJ2-7,TRBV6-6,-,TGTGCCAGCAGCCGATACCCGGGACTCACCTACGAGCAGTACTTC,CASSRYPGLTYEQYF
once,14,TRBJ2-1,TRBV5-1,-,TGCGCCAGCAGCGGATTGCAGGGGTACAATGAGCAGTTCTTC,CASSGLQGYNEQFF
-,17,TRBJ1-3,TRBV4-2,-,TGTGCCAGCAGCCAAGACCCGAGGGGGGCCTCTGGAAACACCATATATTTT,CASSQDPRGASGNTIYF
-,15,TRBJ1-6,TRBV6-5,-,TGTGCCAGCACTCCTAGGGGAGCCTTTTTTTCACCCCTCCACTTT,CASTPRGAFFSPLHF
-,12,TRBJ1-2,TRBV19,-,TGTGCCAGTAGTCCCACCTTTTATGGCTACACCTTC,CASSPTFYGYTF
-,14,TRBJ1-1,TRBV29-1,TRBD1,TGCAGCGTTGAAGACCCGACAGGGCTCACTGAAGCTTTCTTT,CSVEDPTGLTEAFF
-,15,TRBJ1-4,TRBV7-2,-,TGTGCCAGCAGCTTAGTCGGAGCAACTAATGAAAAACTGTTTTTT,CASSLVGATNEKLFF
-,15,TRBJ1-4,TRBV5-7,TRBD1,TGTGCCAGCAGCTTGATAGGACAGGGGAATGAAAAACTGTTTTTT,CASSLIGQGNEKLFF
-,14,TRBJ1-5,TRBV28,-,TGTGCCAGCAATCGACAGAATAGCAATCAGCCCCAGCATTTT,CASNRQNSNQPQHF
-,15,TRBJ2-3,TRBV7-9,-,TGTGCCAGCAGTCATGACGTACTGGGCACAGATACGCAGTATTTT,CASSHDVLGTDTQYF
-,12,TRBJ2-4,TRBV19,-,TGTGCCAGTAGTTTGCATAAAAACATTCAGTACTTC,CASSLHKNIQYF
-,18,TRBJ2-2,TRBV7-3,-,TGTGCCAGCAGCGGGTCGTCCCCCGCGGTAGGGAACACCGGGGAGCTGTTTTTT,CASSGSSPAVGNTGELFF
-,15,TRBJ1-1,TRBV5-1,-,TGCGCCAGCAGCTTGGGGGCCTCATGGGACACTGAAGCTTTCTTT,CASSLGASWDTEAFF
once,15,TRBJ2-7,TRBV12-2,-,TGTGCAAGTCGCTTACCACAGGGGGAGGAACGCGAGCAGTACTTC,CASRLPQGEEREQYF
-,16,TRBJ2-7,TRBV5-1,TRBD1,TGCGCCAGCAGCTTACTACAGGGGGCGCAGACCTACGAGCAGTACTTC,CASSLLQGAQTYEQYF
-,10,TRBJ2-1,TRBV20-1,-,TGCAGTGTTCTAGGCAATGAGCAGTTCTTC,CSVLGNEQFF
-,15,TRBJ2-7,TRBV11-1,TRBD1,TGTGCCAGCAGCTTATGGGGGCAGGGGGCCTTGGAGCAGTACTTC,CASSLWGQGALEQYF
few,15,TRBJ1-4,TRBV18,TRBD1,TGTGCCAGCTCACCCTCGGGACAGCCGAATGAAAAACTGTTTTTT,CASSPSGQPNEKLFF
-,13,TRBJ1-2,TRBV7-9,-,TGTGCCAGCAGCCTAGACGGGTCGGATGGCTACACCTTC,CASSLDGSDGYTF
-,17,TRBJ2-7,TRBV4-2,TRBD2,TGTGCCAGCAGCCGGCGCACTAGCGGGAGATTTGGAGACGAGCAGTACTTC,CASSRRTSGRFGDEQYF
-,13,TRBJ2-5,TRBV7-3,-,TGTGCCAGCAGCTTAACGATGGGAGAGACCCAGTACTTC,CASSLTMGETQYF
-,15,TRBJ2-5,TRBV7-3,TRBD2,TGTGCCAGCAGCCCCACCGGGACTAGCGGCGAGACCCAGTACTTC,CASSPTGTSGETQYF
-,14,TRBJ2-5,TRBV29-1,TRBD1,TGCAGCGTTCGCCGGGACAGGGGGGGAGAGACCCAGTACTTC,CSVRRDRGGETQYF
-,14,TRBJ2-7,TRBV11-3,-,TGTGCCAGCAGCTCACTACGGAGCTCCTACGAGCAGTACTTC,CASSSLRSSYEQYF
-,13,TRBJ2-1,TRBV19,-,TGTGCCAGTAGTAGTGGGGTTAGCAATGAGCAGTTCTTC,CASSSGVSNEQFF
-,15,TRBJ2-3,TRBV5-1,-,TGCGCCAGCAGCTTGGGTTTGGCGGGTTTAGATACGCAGTATTTT,CASSLGLAGLDTQYF
few,15,TRBJ1-3,TRBV4-1,-,TGCGCCAGCAGCCAAGATGGCAGTGAAGGAAACACCATATATTTT,CASSQDGSEGNTIYF
-,15,TRBJ2-5,TRBV6-6,-,TGTGCCAGCAGCCGTGGGCCAGAAAAGAAAGAGACCCAGTACTTC,CASSRGPEKKETQYF
-,17,TRBJ2-6,TRBV7-2,-,TGTGCCAGCAGCTTAGCGTTTGGGTCGGCTGGGGCCAACGTCCTGACTTTC,CASSLAFGSAGANVLTF
once,14,TRBJ2-3,TRBV28,-,TGTGCCAGCAGTCGCACCCATGGAACAGATACGCAGTATTTT,CASSRTHGTDTQYF
-,15,TRBJ1-6,TRBV19,-,TGTGCCAGTAGTATAAGGTGGCAGGAGAATTCACCCCTCCACTTT,CASSIRWQENSPLHF
-,11,TRBJ1-4,TRBV29-1,-,TGCAGCATAGGGGGAGATGAAAAACTGTTTTTT,CSIGGDEKLFF
-,16,TRBJ2-2,TRBV30,-,TGTGCCTGGGGGGGTCTTCGCGCGGGCTTCACCGGGGAGCTGTTTTTT,CAWGGLRAGFTGELFF
-,11,TRBJ2-3,TRBV6-1,-,TGTGCCAGCAGTTACCGGGATACGCAGTATTTT,CASSYRDTQYF
few,16,TRBJ1-6,TRBV7-6,-,TGTGCCAGCAGCTTAGCGCCGGGGGGCAGGAATTCACCCCTCCACTTT,CASSLAPGGRNSPLHF
-,15,TRBJ2-5,TRBV5-1,TRBD2,TGCGCCAGCAGCTTGTCACTAGCGGGTTTTGAGACCCAGTACTTC,CASSLSLAGFETQYF